This is a list of T cell receptor beta chains from one sample in a study of cytomegalovirus exposure and HLA in healthy donors. The data were produced by immunoSEQ multiplex PCR, yet TCRdb's version contains in-frame clones alone and is incomplete. Here the sample spans over 150,000 clones, under 95% being singletons. The sequenced sample consisted of PBMCs. These receptors all come from a woman aged 18-29 years in good health and CMV-seropositive. CDR3s include the opening cysteine and the closing phenylalanine or tryptophan. Fields, in order: J gene, V gene, D gene, clone size, CDR3 DNA, CDR3 protein. The D gene is left open where the match is weak. Rows may omit the clone size; those that give it use once, few, many or a size class.

TRBJ2-5 | TRBV5-1 | - | - | TGCGCCAGCAGCTCCTCGGACAGCCAAGAGACCCAGTACTTC | CASSSSDSQETQYF
TRBJ2-7 | TRBV18 | - | - | TGTGCCAGCTCACCACCCCGGGGATTCGTAGAGCAGTACTTC | CASSPPRGFVEQYF
TRBJ2-5 | TRBV6-6 | TRBD2 | once | TGTGCCAGCAGACCAGCGGGGGGGGAGACCCAGTACTTC | CASRPAGGETQYF
TRBJ1-3 | TRBV28 | - | - | TGTGCCAGCAGTTTACCCCTCGCAGGTGGAAACACCATATATTTT | CASSLPLAGGNTIYF
TRBJ2-4 | TRBV19 | TRBD1 | - | TGTGCCAGTAGTCAATCAGGGGGCATTCAGTACTTC | CASSQSGGIQYF
TRBJ1-1 | TRBV5-4 | TRBD1 | - | TGTGCCAGCAGATTTCGACAGGGGGAGAAAGCTTTCTTT | CASRFRQGEKAFF
TRBJ1-5 | TRBV19 | - | - | TGTGCCAGTAGTATCACTGAAAATCAGCCCCAGCATTTT | CASSITENQPQHF
TRBJ1-1 | TRBV6-6 | - | - | TGTGCCAGCAGAGGGGTTCGAAGGAACACTGAAGCTTTCTTT | CASRGVRRNTEAFF
TRBJ2-7 | TRBV19 | - | - | TGTGCCAGTAGTATCTCCACCCCCGACAGGTCCTCCGAGCAGTACTTC | CASSISTPDRSSEQYF
TRBJ2-7 | TRBV20-1 | - | - | TGCAGCATGACGGGAAACTACGAGCAGTACTTC | CSMTGNYEQYF
TRBJ2-2 | TRBV10-3 | TRBD2 | - | TGTGCCATCAGCGGGACTAGCGGGGGGGCTGGGACCGGGGAGCTGTTTTTT | CAISGTSGGAGTGELFF
TRBJ2-7 | TRBV6-5 | - | - | TGTGCCAGCAGTTCCAGACCGTCAGGGGAGTACGAGCAGTACTTC | CASSSRPSGEYEQYF
TRBJ2-2 | TRBV28 | TRBD1 | - | TGTGCCAGCAGGCTTGGACAGGTCGACACCGGGGAGCTGTTTTTT | CASRLGQVDTGELFF
TRBJ2-1 | TRBV6-5 | - | - | TGTGCCAGCAGTTACTCGGACTCAAGGCTGGATGAGCAGTTCTTC | CASSYSDSRLDEQFF
TRBJ1-2 | TRBV14 | TRBD1 | - | TGTGCCAGCAGCCAAGGACAGGGCGGTATCTATGGCTACACCTTC | CASSQGQGGIYGYTF
TRBJ1-3 | TRBV7-9 | - | - | TGTGCCAGCAGCCCCGGGGAAAGCTCTGGAAACACCATATATTTT | CASSPGESSGNTIYF
TRBJ1-3 | TRBV6-5 | TRBD1 | - | TGTGCCAGCAAGACAGGGGCTGGAAACACCATATATTTT | CASKTGAGNTIYF
TRBJ2-7 | TRBV5-5 | TRBD1 | - | TGTGCCAGCAGCTTGGTGGCCGGACAGGGACGGTTC | CASSLVAGQGRF
TRBJ2-5 | TRBV18 | - | few | TGTGCCAGCTCACCCCTCCAAGAGACCCAGTACTTC | CASSPLQETQYF
TRBJ1-1 | TRBV6-5 | TRBD1 | - | TGTGCCAGCAGTTACTCCGGGACAGGGGGCACTGAAGCTTTCTTT | CASSYSGTGGTEAFF
TRBJ2-7 | TRBV7-2 | - | - | TGTGCCAGCAGCAGATACGGGACACAAGCCTACGAGCAGTACTTC | CASSRYGTQAYEQYF
TRBJ1-2 | TRBV7-9 | TRBD1 | - | TGTGCCATCGACGGGACAGGGGGGCAGGGCTACACCTTC | CAIDGTGGQGYTF
TRBJ2-5 | TRBV6-6 | TRBD2 | - | TGTGCCAGCAGTTATAGCGGGAGTGGTGTAGAGACCCAGTACTTC | CASSYSGSGVETQYF
TRBJ1-4 | TRBV28 | TRBD1 | - | TGTGCCAGCAGTCTGACAGGGGCGACTAATGAAAAACTGTTTTTT | CASSLTGATNEKLFF
TRBJ2-7 | TRBV13 | - | - | TGTGCCAGCAGCGCGACAAATCCAGGGGGGTACGAGCAGTACTTC | CASSATNPGGYEQYF
TRBJ2-1 | TRBV7-2 | TRBD2 | - | TGTGCCAGCTCCCGCTTAGCGGGGTACAATGAGCAGTTCTTC | CASSRLAGYNEQFF
TRBJ2-2 | TRBV9 | TRBD2 | - | TGTGCCAGCAGCGTAGTCCCAGCGGGAGACCCCGGGGAGCTGTTTTTT | CASSVVPAGDPGELFF
TRBJ2-5 | TRBV7-9 | - | - | TGTGCCAGCAGCTTCCCGACAGGCCAAGAGACCCAGTACTTC | CASSFPTGQETQYF
TRBJ2-1 | TRBV2 | - | few | TGTGCCAGCAGTTGGAGTTACAATGAGCAGTTCTTC | CASSWSYNEQFF
TRBJ1-4 | TRBV28 | - | - | TGTGCCAGCACAATAAGTTCACGGGAAAAACTGTTTTTT | CASTISSREKLFF
TRBJ2-2 | TRBV27 | - | - | TGTGCCAGCAGTCCTACCAACGGCGGGGAGCTGTTTTTT | CASSPTNGGELFF
TRBJ2-2 | TRBV7-9 | - | - | TGTGCCAGCAGCCCATTTGCGGAGGGCACCGGGGAGCTGTTTTTT | CASSPFAEGTGELFF
TRBJ2-1 | TRBV2 | - | - | TGTGCCAGCAGTGAAGACCTTAAAGCTCAGCAGTTCTTC | CASSEDLKAQQFF
TRBJ1-2 | TRBV6-4 | TRBD1 | - | TGTGCCAGCAGTGACTCGGGACAGGGTGGCTACACCTTC | CASSDSGQGGYTF
TRBJ2-7 | TRBV9 | TRBD2 | - | TGTGCCAGCAGCGTAGAAGTGGCGGGCGGGAGCAGGGACGAGCAGTACTTC | CASSVEVAGGSRDEQYF
TRBJ2-6 | TRBV28 | TRBD1 | - | TGTGCCAGCAAGGGACAGGGAAGCTCTGGGGCCAACGTCCTGACTTTC | CASKGQGSSGANVLTF
TRBJ1-1 | TRBV6-4 | - | - | TGTGCCAGCAGTGTGGACGGGATCGGGGAAGCTTTCTTT | CASSVDGIGEAFF
TRBJ1-2 | TRBV18 | TRBD1 | - | TGTGCCAGCTCTCCAACCTCTGGACAGGGAGCGAACTATGGCTACACCTTC | CASSPTSGQGANYGYTF
TRBJ1-1 | TRBV6-5 | - | once | TGTGCCAGCAGTCCTCGGACACCGATGAACACTGAAGCTTTCTTT | CASSPRTPMNTEAFF
TRBJ2-2 | TRBV25-1 | - | - | TGTGCCAGCAGTCCTCTGGGCTGGACCGGGGAGCTGTTTTTT | CASSPLGWTGELFF
TRBJ1-4 | TRBV28 | - | - | TGTGCCAGCAGTTCTGGCCAAGATGAAAAACTGTTTTTT | CASSSGQDEKLFF
TRBJ2-7 | TRBV5-5 | - | - | TGTGCCAGCAGCTTGGCATTTTCCGAGCAGTACTTC | CASSLAFSEQYF
TRBJ1-1 | TRBV5-1 | - | - | TGCGCCAGCAGCCTAAACCTACAGGGATTGGACACTGAAGCTTTCTTT | CASSLNLQGLDTEAFF
TRBJ2-7 | TRBV2 | - | - | TGTGCCAGCAGCGCGGGGAGGTACGAGCAGTACTTC | CASSAGRYEQYF
TRBJ2-5 | TRBV7-9 | - | once | TGTGCCAGCAGCTCTAGCTCAGGCGATGAGACCCAGTACTTC | CASSSSSGDETQYF
TRBJ1-2 | TRBV6-5 | TRBD1 | - | TGTGCCAGCAGCCGAAGACAGGGGGGCTATGGCTACACCTTC | CASSRRQGGYGYTF